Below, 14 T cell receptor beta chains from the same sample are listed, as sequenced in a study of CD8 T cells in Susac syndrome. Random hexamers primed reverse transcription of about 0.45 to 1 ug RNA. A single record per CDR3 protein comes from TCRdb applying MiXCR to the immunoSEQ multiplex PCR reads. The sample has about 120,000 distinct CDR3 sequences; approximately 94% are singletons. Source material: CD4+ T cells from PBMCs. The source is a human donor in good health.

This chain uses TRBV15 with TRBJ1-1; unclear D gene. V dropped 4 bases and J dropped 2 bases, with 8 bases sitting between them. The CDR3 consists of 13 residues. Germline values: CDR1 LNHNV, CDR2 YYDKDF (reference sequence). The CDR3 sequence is CATSTGLNTEAFF. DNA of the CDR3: TGTGCCACCAGCACCGGGCTTAACACTGAAGCTTTCTTT.

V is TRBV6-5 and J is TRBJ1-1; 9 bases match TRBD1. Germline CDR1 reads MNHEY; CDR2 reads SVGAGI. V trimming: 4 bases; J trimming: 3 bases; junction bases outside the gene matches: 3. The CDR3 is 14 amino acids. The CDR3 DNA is TGTGCCAGCAGTTCGGACAGGGGATACACTGAAGCTTTCTTT. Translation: CASSSDRGYTEAFF.

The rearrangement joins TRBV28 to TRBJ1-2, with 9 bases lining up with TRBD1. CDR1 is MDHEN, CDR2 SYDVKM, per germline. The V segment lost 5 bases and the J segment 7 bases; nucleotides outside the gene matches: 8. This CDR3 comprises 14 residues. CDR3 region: CASSPGQGIAGYTF. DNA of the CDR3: TGTGCCAGCAGTCCGGGACAGGGAATCGCTGGCTACACCTTC.

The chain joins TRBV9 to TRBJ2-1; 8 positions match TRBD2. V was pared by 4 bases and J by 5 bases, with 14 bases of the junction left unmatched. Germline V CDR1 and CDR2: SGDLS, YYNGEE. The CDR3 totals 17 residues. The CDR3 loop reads CASSTSGGARAHNEQFF. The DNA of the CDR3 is TGTGCCAGCAGCACCTCGGGAGGGGCCCGGGCACACAATGAGCAGTTCTTC. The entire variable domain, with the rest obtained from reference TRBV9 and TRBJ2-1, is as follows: DSGVTQTPKHLITATGQRVTLRCSPRSGDLSVYWYQQSLDQGLQFLIQYYNGEERAKGNILERFSAQQFPDLHSELNLSSLELGDSALYFCASSTSGGARAHNEQFFGPGTRLTVL.

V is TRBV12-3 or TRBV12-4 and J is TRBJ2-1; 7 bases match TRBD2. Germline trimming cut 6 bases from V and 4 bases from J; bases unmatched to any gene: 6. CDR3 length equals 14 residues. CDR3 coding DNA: TGTGCCAGCAGACCCAGCGGGAATTACAATGAGCAGTTCTTC. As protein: CASRPSGNYNEQFF.

The DNA for the CDR3 is TGTGCCATCAGTGATATGTCGAACACTGAAGCTTTCTTT. Translation gives CAISDMSNTEAFF. V and J are TRBV10-3 and TRBJ1-1; no clear D gene. CDR1 ENHRY and CDR2 SYGVKD come from the germline V gene. Trimming stripped 3 bases from V and 1 base from J, with 6 bases between. CDR3 length equals 13 residues.

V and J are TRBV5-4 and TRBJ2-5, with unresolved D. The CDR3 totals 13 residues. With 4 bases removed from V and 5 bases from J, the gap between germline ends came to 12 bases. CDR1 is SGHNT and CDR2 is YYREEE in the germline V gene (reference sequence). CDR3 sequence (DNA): TGTGCCAGCAGCCTCCCCTCCGAGGAGACCCAGTACTTC. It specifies CASSLPSEETQYF.

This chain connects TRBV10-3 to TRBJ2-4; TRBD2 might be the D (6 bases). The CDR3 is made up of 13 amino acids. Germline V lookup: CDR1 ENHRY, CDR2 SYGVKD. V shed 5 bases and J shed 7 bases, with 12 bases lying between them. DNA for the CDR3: TGTGCCATCAGTATAGCGGAGGGGAACATTCAGTACTTC. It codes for CAISIAEGNIQYF.

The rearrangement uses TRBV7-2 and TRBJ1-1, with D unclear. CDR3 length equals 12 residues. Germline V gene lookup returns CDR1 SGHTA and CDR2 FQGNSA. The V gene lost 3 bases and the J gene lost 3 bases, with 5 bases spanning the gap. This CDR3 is CASSFADTEAFF. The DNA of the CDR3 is TGTGCCAGCAGCTTTGCTGACACTGAAGCTTTCTTT.

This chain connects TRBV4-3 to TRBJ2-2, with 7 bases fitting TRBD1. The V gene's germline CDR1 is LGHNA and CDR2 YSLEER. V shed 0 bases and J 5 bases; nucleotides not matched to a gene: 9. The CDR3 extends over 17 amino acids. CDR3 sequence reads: CASSQEILPQGTGELFF. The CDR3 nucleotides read TGCGCCAGCAGCCAAGAAATACTACCACAGGGGACCGGGGAGCTGTTTTTT.

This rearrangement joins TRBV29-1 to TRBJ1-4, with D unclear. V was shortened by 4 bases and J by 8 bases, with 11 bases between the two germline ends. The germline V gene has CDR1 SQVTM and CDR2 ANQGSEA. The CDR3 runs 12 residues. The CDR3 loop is CSVAALGEKLFF. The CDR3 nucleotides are TGCAGCGTTGCCGCCCTGGGAGAAAAACTGTTTTTT.

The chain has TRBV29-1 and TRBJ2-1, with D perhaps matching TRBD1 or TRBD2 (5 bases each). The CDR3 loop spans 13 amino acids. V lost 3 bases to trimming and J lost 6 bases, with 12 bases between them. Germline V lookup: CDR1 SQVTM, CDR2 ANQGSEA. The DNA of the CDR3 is TGCAGCGTTGACGGGGCTCAGGCCAATGAGCAGTTCTTC. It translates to CSVDGAQANEQFF.

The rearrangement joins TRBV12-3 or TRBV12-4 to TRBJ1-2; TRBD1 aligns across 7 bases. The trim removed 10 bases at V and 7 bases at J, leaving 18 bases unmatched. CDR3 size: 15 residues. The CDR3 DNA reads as TGTGCCATCTCCCATATCAGAGACAGGGCGGGTGGCTACACCTTC. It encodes CAISHIRDRAGGYTF.

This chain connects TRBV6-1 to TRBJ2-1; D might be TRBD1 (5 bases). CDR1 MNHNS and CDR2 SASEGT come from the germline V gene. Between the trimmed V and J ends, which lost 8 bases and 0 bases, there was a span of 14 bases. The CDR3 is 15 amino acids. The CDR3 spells CASSLLDSSYNEQFF. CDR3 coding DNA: TGTGCCAGCTCCCTCTTAGACAGCTCCTACAATGAGCAGTTCTTC.